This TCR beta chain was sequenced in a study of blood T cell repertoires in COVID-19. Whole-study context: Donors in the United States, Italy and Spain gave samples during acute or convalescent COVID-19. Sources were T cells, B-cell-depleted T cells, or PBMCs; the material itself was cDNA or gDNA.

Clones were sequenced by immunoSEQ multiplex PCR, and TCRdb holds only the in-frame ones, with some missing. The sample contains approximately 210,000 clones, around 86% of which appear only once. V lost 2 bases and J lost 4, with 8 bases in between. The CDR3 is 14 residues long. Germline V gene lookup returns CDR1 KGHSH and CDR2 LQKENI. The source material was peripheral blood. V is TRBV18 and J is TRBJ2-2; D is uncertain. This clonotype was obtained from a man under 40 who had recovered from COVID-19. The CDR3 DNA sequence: TGTGCCAGCTCACCAGGCCGCGGCACCGGGGAGCTGTTTTTT. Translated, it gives CASSPGRGTGELFF.